The 4 T cell receptor beta chains given below trace back to one sample, sequenced in a study of response to subunit inactivated influenza vaccine. Each CDR3 protein gets one entry after TCRdb re-called the RT-PCR reads with MiXCR. The sample yields roughly 520,000 distinct CDR3 sequences, about 25% seen once. The sample here was CD4+ T cells sorted from PBMCs, taken around 5 days after vaccination. The receptor source for this set is a man over 45 who received an inactivated influenza vaccine.

This clonotype was seen ten or more times. V is TRBV20-1 and J is TRBJ1-1, with a weak D call TRBD1 (5 bases). Germline values: CDR1 DFQATT, CDR2 SNEGSKA (reference sequence). This CDR3 has 15 residues. The ends were cut back, 1 base at V and 0 bases at J, with 12 bases in the middle. The CDR3 region has the DNA TGCAGTGCTAGAGGAGGGGCGGGAATGAACACTGAAGCTTTCTTT. Translation: CSARGGAGMNTEAFF.

The gene calls are TRBV9 and TRBJ2-1; no definite D call. Trimming stripped 4 bases from V and 4 bases from J, with 15 bases between. This CDR3 is built from 15 residues. In germline, CDR1 is SGDLS, CDR2 YYNGEE. The CDR3 nucleotides read TGTGCCAGCAGCCGGGCAACGGGTTCATACAATGAGCAGTTCTTC. Protein product: CASSRATGSYNEQFF. The full variable domain, in which reference TRBV9 and TRBJ2-1 provide the parts outside the CDR3, is DSGVTQTPKHLITATGQRVTLRCSPRSGDLSVYWYQQSLDQGLQFLIQYYNGEERAKGNILERFSAQQFPDLHSELNLSSLELGDSALYFCASSRATGSYNEQFFGPGTRLTVL.

This clonotype was counted between two and nine times. CDR3 residues: CASSLEVRPGKTQYF. For the CDR3, the DNA is TGTGCCAGCAGTTTAGAAGTTAGGCCGGGAAAGACCCAGTACTTC. This chain connects TRBV12-3 or TRBV12-4 to TRBJ2-5, with D possibly matching TRBD2 (5 bases). The CDR3 sequence is 15 residues long. The ends were cut back, 1 base at V and 6 bases at J, with 15 bases in the middle.

The chain couples TRBV7-6 to TRBJ1-1; 9 bases match TRBD1. J gave up 4 bases and V 4 bases, and 4 bases lay outside the gene matches. The CDR3 is 14 amino acids. CDR1 SGHVS and CDR2 FNYEAQ come from the germline V gene. CDR3 DNA sequence: TGTGCCAGCAGCTATGGGACAGGGAGCACTGAAGCTTTCTTT. Translated: CASSYGTGSTEAFF.